This T cell receptor beta chain appears in the sequencing data of a study of blood T cell repertoires in COVID-19. Recruitment covered about two dozen US areas and drew participants whose ages spanned roughly 18 to 90 years. Cohort assignment relied on participant-reported clinical history. The repertoire was sequenced with immunoSEQ multiplex PCR; TCRdb's copy has only in-frame clones and lacks some. The sample includes about 320,000 clones, roughly 85% of them seen just once. Germline CDR1 SGDLS, CDR2 YYNGEE. There are 15 residues in the CDR3. Unmatched junction bases numbered 9, after V lost 7 bases and J lost 3 bases.

The chain links TRBV9 to TRBJ2-3; 9 positions match TRBD2. This sequence was found in a woman aged 25 to 45 who had been exposed to COVID-19. The sample comprised PBMCs or T cells enriched from blood (not recorded which). This CDR3 is CASGISGSGTDTQYF. The CDR3 DNA reads as TGTGCCAGCGGAATTAGCGGGAGTGGTACAGATACGCAGTATTTT. Looking up the rest from reference TRBV9 and TRBJ2-3 gives the full variable domain: DSGVTQTPKHLITATGQRVTLRCSPRSGDLSVYWYQQSLDQGLQFLIQYYNGEERAKGNILERFSAQQFPDLHSELNLSSLELGDSALYFCASGISGSGTDTQYFGPGTRLTVL.